The next 5 T cell receptor beta chains were all read from a single sample in a study of blood T cell repertoires in COVID-19. Data came from immunoSEQ multiplex PCR; TCRdb stores just in-frame clones and leaves some out. The data hold 220,000 or so clones, with about 90% observed a single time. The sequencing input was PBMCs or T cells enriched from blood (not recorded which). These receptor sequences come from a man aged 50 or older who had been exposed to COVID-19.

The chain combines TRBV6-5 with TRBJ2-2; 8 positions match TRBD2. Germline assignment: CDR1 MNHEY and CDR2 SVGAGI. With V trimmed by 6 bases and J by 2 bases, 5 bases remained unmatched. The CDR3 runs 15 residues. In nucleotides, the CDR3 is TGTGCCAGCAGGGTCTGGACTAGCAACACCGGGGAGCTGTTTTTT. This codes for CASRVWTSNTGELFF.

In DNA form, the CDR3 reads TGTGCCAGCAGCACCCTCGTCGCTCGGAGGGCTGGGGCCAACGTCCTGACTTTC. Translation: CASSTLVARRAGANVLTF. The genes are TRBV28 and TRBJ2-6; D may be TRBD2 (6 bases). V was clipped by 6 bases and J by 2 bases, with 20 bases between them. Germline-derived CDR1 and CDR2 are MDHEN and SYDVKM. The CDR3 has 18 residues.

The genes are TRBV7-9 and TRBJ1-1, with D perhaps TRBD1 (5 bases). Trimming shortened V by 3 bases and J by 4 bases, and 12 bases separated the two germline ends. The length of the CDR3 is 14 residues. Germline V gives CDR1 SEHNR, CDR2 FQNEAQ (reference sequence). Written as DNA, the CDR3 is TGTGCCAGCAGCTTTAGACAGCGAATCACTGAAGCTTTCTTT. This codes for CASSFRQRITEAFF.

This clone was seen a single time. The V gene is TRBV6-5, the J gene TRBJ1-4; possibly TRBD1 for D (5 bases). Trimming removed 2 bases at V and 1 base at J, with 8 bases between. This CDR3 is built from 15 residues. Germline V lookup: CDR1 MNHEY, CDR2 SVGAGI. CDR3 sequence reads: CASSYRRGTNEKLFF. The CDR3 region has the DNA TGTGCCAGCAGTTACCGGAGGGGAACTAATGAAAAACTGTTTTTT.

The table lists this clone with a few counts. This sequence joins TRBV29-1 and TRBJ1-2, with 9 nucleotides matching TRBD1. This CDR3 spans 15 amino acids. The ends lost 0 bases at V and 3 bases at J; junction bases unmatched: 5. Germline CDR1 is SQVTM and CDR2 is ANQGSEA. The CDR3 DNA follows: TGCAGCGTTGAAGAAGGACAGGGGTGGCACTATGGCTACACCTTC. It codes for CSVEEGQGWHYGYTF.